Reported below is one T cell receptor (beta chain). This clonotype appeared a few times. Its antigen remains undetermined. Base quality data are lacking; no much larger clone is found one base away. These data are taken from a study of T-cell memory formation after mild COVID-19 (dated by TCRdb to the early 2020s). For context, the study as a whole: Most TCR sequence clusters were specific to one of the two donors. In a couple of donors, T-cell clones that expanded and contracted after mild COVID-19 were followed by sequencing TCRalpha and TCRbeta repertoires longitudinally. Two young, previously healthy adult volunteers made up the cohort, one male and one female. Paper-wide results and their limitations: The study included only a couple of mild cases, and larger cohorts that include severe cases with pre-infection samples were judged to be necessary. The second-wave clones that peaked on day 37 were not confirmed to be SARS-CoV-2 specific. Clones that contracted from day 15 to 85 showed balanced CD4/CD8 phenotypes, whereas a second wave of clones that expanded from day 15 to 37 leaned towards CD4+. Contracting CD4+ clones were located mainly in the CM and EM memory subsets, whereas CD8+ clones were found to be enriched in EMRA. Some responding clones were detected in pre-infection memory, which suggested that pre-existing cross-reactive memory T cells had joined the SARS-CoV-2 response.

Instrument used: Illumina NovaSeq 6000. TCRalpha and TCRbeta cDNA libraries were built by 5'RACE with constant-segment primers, adding sample barcodes and unique molecular identifiers. Trizol reagent was used to extract RNA from every sample. Libraries were amplified in two PCR steps, with a second sample barcode and Illumina TruSeq adapters added in the second step. Sequencing of the libraries was done on an Illumina NovaSeq, producing 2 x 150 bp paired-end reads. Turning to the authors' computational methods: Demultiplexing of reads and collapsing into UMI-guided consensus sequences were performed with migec v1.2.7. With mixcr v2.1.11, UMI consensuses were aligned to TRA and TRB V and J templates and assembled into clonotypes. A clonotype was counted as expanded or contracted only if both edgeR and NoisET called the change significant, with noise models trained on biological replicates. For edgeR calls, a false discovery rate-adjusted p below 0.01 and a log2 fold-change threshold of 1 were applied. PCA with hierarchical clustering of max-normalized trajectories of the 1000 most abundant clonotypes was used as exploratory dynamics analysis. Each responding clone was given a CD4 or CD8 phenotype based on the CD4+ and CD8+ repertoires, which had been sequenced separately. The public reads were reprocessed in TCRdb via fastp at Q25 and MiXCR, keeping in-frame beta chains. For every CDR3 protein sequence, its rows merge into one entry that carries the most common genes and DNA. TCRdb, not the original authors, processed these V and J calls. For this sample the table gives 450,000 or so distinct CDR3 sequences, of which 20% were detected only once. Approximately 8.1% of the sample is held by the ten biggest clonotypes.

Ficoll-Paque density gradient centrifugation was the method used to isolate PBMCs. The junction shows trimming of 4 bases on V and 5 bases on J, plus 17 bases between the germline ends. The CDR3 measures 15 amino acids from cysteine to phenylalanine. Just the 45-base CDR3 DNA is kept, in frame starting at base 1. CDR1 and CDR2 were assigned from the germline V gene as MGHRA and YSYEKL. The sequence joins TRBV4-1 to TRBJ2-5; no confident D gene assignment can be made. This receptor was taken from an adult woman who had mild COVID-19 (a few samples of this study predate the infection). The sample titles of this study are shuffled in the database, so cell type and time point are left out; the donor was told from shared clones. Sequencing input: PBMCs or a T cell subset sorted from them (not recorded which). The bases read TGCGCCAGCAGCCTCTCTTTAGGGCGTTGGGAGACCCAGTACTTC. Its translation reads: CASSLSLGRWETQYF.